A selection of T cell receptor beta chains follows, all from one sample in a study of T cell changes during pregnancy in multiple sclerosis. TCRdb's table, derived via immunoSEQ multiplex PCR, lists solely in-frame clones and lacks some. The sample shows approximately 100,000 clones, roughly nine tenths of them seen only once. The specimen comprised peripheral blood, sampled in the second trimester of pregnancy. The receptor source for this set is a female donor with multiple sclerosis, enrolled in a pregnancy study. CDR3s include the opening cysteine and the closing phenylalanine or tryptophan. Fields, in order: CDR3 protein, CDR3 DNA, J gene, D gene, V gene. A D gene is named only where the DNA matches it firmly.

CASSYVDRSTEAFF	TGTGCCAGCAGTTATGTGGACAGGTCCACTGAAGCTTTCTTT	TRBJ1-1	TRBD1	TRBV28
CASSQGSGGPYNEQFF	TGCGCCAGCAGCCAAGGGTCGGGGGGGCCTTACAATGAGCAGTTCTTC	TRBJ2-1	TRBD2	TRBV4-1
CASITGDSDQPQHF	TGTGCCAGCATCACAGGGGATAGCGATCAGCCCCAGCATTTT	TRBJ1-5	TRBD1	TRBV28
CASSPPGGREKLFF	TGTGCCAGCAGCCCCCCGGGAGGGCGAGAAAAACTGTTTTTT	TRBJ1-4	NA	TRBV9
CASSTGQDWRNTEAFF	TGTGCCAGTAGTACGGGACAGGACTGGAGGAACACTGAAGCTTTCTTT	TRBJ1-1	TRBD1	TRBV19
CASSWDRGGTQPQHF	TGTGCCAGCAGTTGGGACAGGGGGGGGACTCAGCCCCAGCATTTT	TRBJ1-5	TRBD1	TRBV2
CASSVGDTYNEKLFF	TGTGCCAGCAGCGTAGGGGACACATATAATGAAAAACTGTTTTTT	TRBJ1-4	NA	TRBV9
CASSYAGTGNNSPLHF	TGTGCCAGCAGCTACGCCGGGACAGGGAATAATTCACCCCTCCACTTT	TRBJ1-6	TRBD1	TRBV7-9
CASSFYGGRSTGELFF	TGTGCCAGCAGTTTTTACGGGGGGCGCAGTACCGGGGAGCTGTTTTTT	TRBJ2-2	NA	TRBV27
CSVEKQGTEAFF	TGCAGCGTTGAAAAACAGGGGACTGAAGCTTTCTTT	TRBJ1-1	TRBD1	TRBV29-1
CASRVRGSSYEQYF	TGTGCCAGCAGGGTAAGGGGAAGCTCCTACGAGCAGTACTTC	TRBJ2-7	NA	TRBV6-5
CASNSRVGAQYF	TGTGCCAGCAACTCCAGGGTTGGCGCCCAGTACTTC	TRBJ2-5	NA	TRBV6-5
CASSLAGTPEGEQYF	TGCGCCAGCAGCTTGGCCGGGACTCCCGAGGGCGAGCAGTACTTC	TRBJ2-7	NA	TRBV5-1
CASSLDGTSVGGEKLFF	TGTGCCAGCAGCTTAGACGGGACTTCTGTAGGAGGGGAAAAACTGTTTTTT	TRBJ1-4	NA	TRBV7-9
CATRRGAGSSYEQYF	TGTGCCACGCGGCGGGGGGCAGGGAGCTCCTACGAGCAGTACTTC	TRBJ2-7	TRBD2	TRBV6-5
CASSNSEISPLHF	TGTGCCAGTAGTAACAGTGAGATTTCACCCCTCCACTTT	TRBJ1-6	NA	TRBV19
CASRPTGVYEQYF	TGTGCCAGCAGACCAACAGGGGTCTACGAGCAGTACTTC	TRBJ2-7	TRBD1	TRBV2
CASSPLPPGLAGSSYNEQFF	TGTGCCAGCTCACCACTACCTCCGGGACTAGCGGGATCCTCCTACAATGAGCAGTTCTTC	TRBJ2-1	TRBD2	TRBV18
CASKGRTGYYGYTF	TGTGCCAGCAAAGGTCGGACAGGGTACTATGGCTACACCTTC	TRBJ1-2	TRBD1	TRBV13
CASSSLKNTEAFF	TGCGCCAGCAGCTCCCTAAAAAACACTGAAGCTTTCTTT	TRBJ1-1	NA	TRBV5-1
CATSSLAFGTGGNYGYTF	TGTGCCACCAGCAGTCTCGCATTTGGGACAGGGGGTAACTATGGCTACACCTTC	TRBJ1-2	TRBD1	TRBV15
CASSTSTGSYEQYF	TGTGCCAGCAGTACCTCGACAGGGTCCTACGAGCAGTACTTC	TRBJ2-7	TRBD1	TRBV6-5
CASSLVAERNTEAFF	TGTGCCAGCAGCTTAGTTGCGGAAAGGAACACTGAAGCTTTCTTT	TRBJ1-1	NA	TRBV7-8
CASSPRTGGYEQYF	TGTGCCAGTAGTCCCCGGACAGGGGGATACGAGCAGTACTTC	TRBJ2-7	TRBD1	TRBV19
CATSRDRTGGRVGYTF	TGTGCCACCAGCAGGGACCGGACAGGGGGCAGGGTCGGCTACACCTTC	TRBJ1-2	TRBD1	TRBV15
CASSPQAGGPNEQFF	TGTGCCAGTAGTCCTCAAGCGGGGGGGCCCAATGAGCAGTTCTTC	TRBJ2-1	TRBD2	TRBV19